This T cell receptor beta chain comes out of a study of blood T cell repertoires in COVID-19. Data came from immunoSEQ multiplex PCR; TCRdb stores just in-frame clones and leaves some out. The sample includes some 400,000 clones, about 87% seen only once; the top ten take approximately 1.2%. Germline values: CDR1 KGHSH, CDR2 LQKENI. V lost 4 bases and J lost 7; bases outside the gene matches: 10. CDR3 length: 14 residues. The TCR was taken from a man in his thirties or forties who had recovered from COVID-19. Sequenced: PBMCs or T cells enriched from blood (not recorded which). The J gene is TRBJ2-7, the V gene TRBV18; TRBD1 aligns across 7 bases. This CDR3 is CASSLGPTGNEQYF. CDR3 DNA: TGTGCCAGCTCACTCGGTCCGACAGGGAATGAGCAGTACTTC.